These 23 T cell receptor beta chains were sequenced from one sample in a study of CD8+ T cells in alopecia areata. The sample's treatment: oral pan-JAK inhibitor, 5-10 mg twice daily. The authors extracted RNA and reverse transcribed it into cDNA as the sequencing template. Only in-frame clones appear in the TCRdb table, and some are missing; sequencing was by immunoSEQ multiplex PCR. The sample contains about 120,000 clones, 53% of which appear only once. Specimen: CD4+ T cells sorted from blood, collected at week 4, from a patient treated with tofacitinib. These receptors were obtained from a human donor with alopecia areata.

The CDR3 coding sequence is TGTGCCAGCAGTTACTCGGGACAACTCACAGATACGCAGTATTTT. This sequence encodes CASSYSGQLTDTQYF. The gene calls are TRBV6-5 and TRBJ2-3; D may be TRBD1 (6 bases). The CDR3 loop spans 15 amino acids. CDR1 is MNHEY, CDR2 SVGAGI, per germline. Deletions cut 0 bases from V and 2 bases from J, with 9 bases between.

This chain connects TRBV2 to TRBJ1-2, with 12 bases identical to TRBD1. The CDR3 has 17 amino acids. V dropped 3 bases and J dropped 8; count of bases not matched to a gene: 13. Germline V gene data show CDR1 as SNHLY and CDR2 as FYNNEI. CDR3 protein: CASSDPGQGATMRGYTF. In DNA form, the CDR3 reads TGTGCCAGCAGTGACCCGGGACAGGGGGCTACGATGAGGGGCTACACCTTC. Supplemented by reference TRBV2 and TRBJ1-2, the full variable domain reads EPEVTQTPSHQVTQMGQEVILRCVPISNHLYFYWYRQILGQKVEFLVSFYNNEISEKSEIFDDQFSVERPDGSNFTLKIRSTKLEDSAMYFCASSDPGQGATMRGYTFGSGTRLTVV.

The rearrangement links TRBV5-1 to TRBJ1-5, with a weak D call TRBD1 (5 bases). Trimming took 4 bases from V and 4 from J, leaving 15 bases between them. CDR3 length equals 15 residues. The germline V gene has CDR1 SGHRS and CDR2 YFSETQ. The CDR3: CASSPHGGMNQPQHF. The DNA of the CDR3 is TGCGCCAGCAGCCCCCATGGGGGTATGAATCAGCCCCAGCATTTT.

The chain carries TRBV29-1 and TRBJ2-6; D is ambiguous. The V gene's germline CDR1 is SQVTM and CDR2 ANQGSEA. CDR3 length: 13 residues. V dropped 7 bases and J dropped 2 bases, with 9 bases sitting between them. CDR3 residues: CSARLTGANVLTF. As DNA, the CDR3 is TGCAGCGCGAGACTCACTGGGGCCAACGTCCTGACTTTC.

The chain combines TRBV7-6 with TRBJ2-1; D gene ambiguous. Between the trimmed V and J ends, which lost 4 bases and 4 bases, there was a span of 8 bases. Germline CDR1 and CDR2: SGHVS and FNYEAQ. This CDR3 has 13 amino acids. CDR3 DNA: TGTGCCAGCAGCTCCCAGGCGTACAATGAGCAGTTCTTC. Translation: CASSSQAYNEQFF.

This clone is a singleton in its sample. The CDR3 is CSVTWTGTLNTEAFF. In DNA form, the CDR3 reads TGCAGCGTGACCTGGACAGGGACCCTGAACACTGAAGCTTTCTTT. This chain links TRBV29-1 with TRBJ1-1, with 8 nucleotides matching TRBD1. Germline CDR1 SQVTM, CDR2 ANQGSEA. The CDR3 loop spans 15 amino acids. With 6 bases clipped from V and 0 bases from J, the junction kept 9 bases outside the gene matches.

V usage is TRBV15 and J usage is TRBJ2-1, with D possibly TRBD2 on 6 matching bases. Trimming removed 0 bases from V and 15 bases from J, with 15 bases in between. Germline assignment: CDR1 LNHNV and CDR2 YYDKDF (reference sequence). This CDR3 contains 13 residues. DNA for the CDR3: TGTGCCACCAGCAGAGATTCCGGGACTTGGGGGTTCTTC. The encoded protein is CATSRDSGTWGFF.

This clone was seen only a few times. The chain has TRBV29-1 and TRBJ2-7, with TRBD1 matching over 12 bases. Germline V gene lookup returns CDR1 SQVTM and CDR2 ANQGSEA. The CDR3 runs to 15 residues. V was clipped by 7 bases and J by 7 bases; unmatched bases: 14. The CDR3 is CSAPTRGQGAGEQYF. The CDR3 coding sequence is TGCAGCGCCCCCACGAGGGGACAGGGGGCCGGTGAGCAGTACTTC.

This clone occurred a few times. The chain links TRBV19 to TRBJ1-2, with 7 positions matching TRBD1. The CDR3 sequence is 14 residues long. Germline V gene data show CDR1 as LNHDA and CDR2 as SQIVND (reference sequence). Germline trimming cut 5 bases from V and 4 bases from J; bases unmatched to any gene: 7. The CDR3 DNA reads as TGTGCCAGTAGTCTCCAGGGGGTCGTCTATGGCTACACCTTC. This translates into CASSLQGVVYGYTF. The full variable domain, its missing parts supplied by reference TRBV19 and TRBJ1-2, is DGGITQSPKYLFRKEGQNVTLSCEQNLNHDAMYWYRQDPGQGLRLIYYSQIVNDFQKGDIAEGYSVSREKKESFPLTVTSAQKNPTAFYLCASSLQGVVYGYTFGSGTRLTVV.

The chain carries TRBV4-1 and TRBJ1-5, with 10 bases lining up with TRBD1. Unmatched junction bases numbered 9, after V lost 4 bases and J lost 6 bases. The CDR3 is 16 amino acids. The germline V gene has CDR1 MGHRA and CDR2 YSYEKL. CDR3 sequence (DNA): TGCGCCAGCAGCCTGCCCGGGGACAGGGGACCTCAGCCCCAGCATTTT. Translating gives CASSLPGDRGPQPQHF.

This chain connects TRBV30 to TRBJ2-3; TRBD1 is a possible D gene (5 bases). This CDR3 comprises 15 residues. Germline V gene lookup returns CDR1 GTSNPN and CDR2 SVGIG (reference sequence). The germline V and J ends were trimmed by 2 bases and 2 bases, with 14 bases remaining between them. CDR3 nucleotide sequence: TGTGCCTGGAGTAAGGCCCAGGACACCACAGATACGCAGTATTTT. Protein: CAWSKAQDTTDTQYF.

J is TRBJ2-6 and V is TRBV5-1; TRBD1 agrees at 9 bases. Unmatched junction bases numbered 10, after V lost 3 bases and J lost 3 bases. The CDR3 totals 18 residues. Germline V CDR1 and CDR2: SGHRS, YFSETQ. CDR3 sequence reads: CASSWDRDRVFGANVLTF. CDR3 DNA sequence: TGCGCCAGCAGCTGGGACCGGGACAGGGTTTTTGGGGCCAACGTCCTGACTTTC.

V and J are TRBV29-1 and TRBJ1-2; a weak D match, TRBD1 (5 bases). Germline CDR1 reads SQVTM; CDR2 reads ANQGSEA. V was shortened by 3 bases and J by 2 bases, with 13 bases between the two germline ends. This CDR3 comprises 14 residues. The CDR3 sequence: CSVEPLGGNYGYTF. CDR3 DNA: TGCAGCGTTGAGCCCCTTGGGGGAAACTATGGCTACACCTTC.

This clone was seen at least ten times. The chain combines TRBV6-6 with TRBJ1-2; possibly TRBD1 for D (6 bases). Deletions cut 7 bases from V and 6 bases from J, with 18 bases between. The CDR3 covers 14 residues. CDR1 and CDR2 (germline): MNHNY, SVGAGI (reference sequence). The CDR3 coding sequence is TGTGCCAGCACCAACCCCCCGGGGGCCGATGGCTACACCTTC. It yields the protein CASTNPPGADGYTF.

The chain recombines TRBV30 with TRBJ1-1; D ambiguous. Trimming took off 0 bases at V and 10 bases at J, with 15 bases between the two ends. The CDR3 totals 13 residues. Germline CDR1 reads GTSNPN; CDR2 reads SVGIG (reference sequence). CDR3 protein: CAWSVTRAKGAFF. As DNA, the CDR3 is TGTGCCTGGAGTGTTACTAGGGCTAAGGGAGCTTTCTTT.

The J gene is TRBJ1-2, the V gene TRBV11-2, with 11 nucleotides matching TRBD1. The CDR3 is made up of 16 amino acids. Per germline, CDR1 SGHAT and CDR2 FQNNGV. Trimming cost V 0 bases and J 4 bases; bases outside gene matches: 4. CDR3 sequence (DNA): TGTGCCAGCAGCTTAGATCTGGGGACAGGGGGCTATGGCTACACCTTC. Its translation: CASSLDLGTGGYGYTF.

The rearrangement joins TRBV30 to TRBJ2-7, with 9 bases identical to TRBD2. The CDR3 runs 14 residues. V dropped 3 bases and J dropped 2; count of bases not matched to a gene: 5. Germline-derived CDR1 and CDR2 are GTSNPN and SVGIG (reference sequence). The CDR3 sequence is CAWSLGGRAYEQYF. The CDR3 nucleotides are TGTGCCTGGAGCCTTGGCGGGAGGGCCTACGAGCAGTACTTC.

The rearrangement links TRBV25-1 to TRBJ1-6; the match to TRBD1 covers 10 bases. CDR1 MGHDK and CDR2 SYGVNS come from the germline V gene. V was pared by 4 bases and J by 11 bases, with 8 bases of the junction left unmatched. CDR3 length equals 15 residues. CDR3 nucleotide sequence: TGTGCCAGCAGTGGACGGGACAGGGGTTTAACACCCCTCCACTTT. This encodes CASSGRDRGLTPLHF.

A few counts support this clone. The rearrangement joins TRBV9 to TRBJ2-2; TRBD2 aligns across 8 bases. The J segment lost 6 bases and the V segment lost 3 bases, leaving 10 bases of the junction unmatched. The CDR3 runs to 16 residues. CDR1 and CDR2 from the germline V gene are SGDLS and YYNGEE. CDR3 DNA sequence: TGTGCCAGCAGCGCCCCCCCGGGACTAGAGGCCGGGGAGCTGTTTTTT. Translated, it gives CASSAPPGLEAGELFF.

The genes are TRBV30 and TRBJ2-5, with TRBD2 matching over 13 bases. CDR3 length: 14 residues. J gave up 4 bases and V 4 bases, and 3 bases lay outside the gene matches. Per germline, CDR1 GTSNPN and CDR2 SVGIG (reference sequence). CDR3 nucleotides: TGTGCCTGGACCCGGACTAGCGGGGGAGAGACCCAGTACTTC. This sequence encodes CAWTRTSGGETQYF.

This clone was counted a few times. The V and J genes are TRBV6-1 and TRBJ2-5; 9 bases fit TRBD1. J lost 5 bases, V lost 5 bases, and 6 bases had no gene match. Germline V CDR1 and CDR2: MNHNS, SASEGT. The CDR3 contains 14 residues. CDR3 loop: CASSTGGTEETQYF. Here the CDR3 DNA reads TGTGCCAGCAGTACAGGGGGCACCGAGGAGACCCAGTACTTC.

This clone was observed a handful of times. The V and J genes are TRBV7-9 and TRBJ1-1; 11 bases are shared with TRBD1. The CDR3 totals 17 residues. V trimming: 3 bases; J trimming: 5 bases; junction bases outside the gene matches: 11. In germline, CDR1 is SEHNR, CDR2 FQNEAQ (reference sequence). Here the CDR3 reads CASSLDRGRLAGTEAFF. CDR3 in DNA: TGTGCCAGCAGCTTGGACAGGGGGCGACTTGCTGGAACTGAAGCTTTCTTT.

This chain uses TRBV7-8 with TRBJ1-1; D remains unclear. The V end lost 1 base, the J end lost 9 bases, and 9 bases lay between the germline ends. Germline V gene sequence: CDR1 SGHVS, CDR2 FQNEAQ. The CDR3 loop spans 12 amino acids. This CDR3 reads CASSLEFSQAFF. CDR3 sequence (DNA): TGTGCCAGCAGCTTAGAGTTTTCACAAGCTTTCTTT. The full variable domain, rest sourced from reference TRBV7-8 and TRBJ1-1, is GAGVSQSPRYKVAKRGQDVALRCDPISGHVSLFWYQQALGQGPEFLTYFQNEAQLDKSGLPSDRFFAERPEGSVSTLKIQRTQQEDSAVYLCASSLEFSQAFFGQGTRLTVV.